The source of this T cell receptor beta chain is a study of CD8 T cells in ankylosing spondylitis. Study-level points and caveats: From matched ankylosing spondylitis synovial fluid, disease-linked clones were reportedly recovered at significantly enriched levels. A motif in TCR beta, a set of 8 or 9 highly homologous variants, appeared characteristic of ankylosing spondylitis blood. A CD8+ phenotype characterized the disease-linked clones, which were relatively rare in peripheral blood. A number of the motif variants had already been described in reactive arthritis synovial fluid and blood.

CDR1 SGHRS and CDR2 YFSETQ come from the germline V gene. V gave up 1 base and J gave up 2 bases, with 9 bases separating them. CDR3 length: 14 residues. About this clonotype: The antigen remains unidentified.

Quantitative 5'-RACE was performed with molecular barcodes, and it yielded the TCR beta libraries. Each CDR3 protein gets one entry after TCRdb re-called the 5' RACE reads with MiXCR. The table records about 700,000 distinct CDR3 sequences, 15% to 20% of them present only once. The sequenced sample was blood, either unsorted or a sorted T cell fraction (not recorded which). V is TRBV5-1 and J is TRBJ1-2, with D possibly being TRBD1 (5 bases). The receptor's source is a male donor with ankylosing spondylitis. CDR3 sequence (DNA): TGCGCCAGCAGCTTGCAGGGACCCAACTATGGCTACACCTTC. Translation gives CASSLQGPNYGYTF.